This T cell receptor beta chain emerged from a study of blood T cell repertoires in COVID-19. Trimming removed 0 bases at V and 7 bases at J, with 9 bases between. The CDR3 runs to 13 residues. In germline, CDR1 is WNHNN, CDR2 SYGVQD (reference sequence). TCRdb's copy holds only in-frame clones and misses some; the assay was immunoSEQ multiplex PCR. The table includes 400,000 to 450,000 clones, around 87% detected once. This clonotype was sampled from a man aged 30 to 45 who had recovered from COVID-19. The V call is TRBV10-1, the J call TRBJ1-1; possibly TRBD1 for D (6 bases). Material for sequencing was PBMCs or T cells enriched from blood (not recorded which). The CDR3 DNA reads TGCGCCAGCAGTGAGTCCGGCAGGGGTGAAGCTTTCTTT. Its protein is CASSESGRGEAFF.